This TCR beta chain was observed in a study of regulatory T cells in long-lasting Graves disease. A note on this clonotype: As yet, its antigen is unknown.

General study points: Between persistent patients, around 2,900 public clonotypes were shared, exceeding the roughly 1,000 shared between new patients. Researchers examined only peripheral blood and not thyroid tissue.

Through Arm-PCR of CDR3 regions and iRepertoire HTBI primers, TCR beta libraries were built. Each CDR3 protein is one row after TCRdb ran MiXCR on the multiplex PCR reads. The sample records 500,000 to 700,000 distinct CDR3 sequences, about 30% being singletons. As for time point: persistent/refractory GD, antithyroid drugs over 5 years with positive TRAb. Scientists built the TCR library using RNA that was extracted from PBMCs. The CDR3 runs to 13 residues. Trimming pared 2 bases from V and 5 bases from J, leaving 9 bases between. CDR1 and CDR2 (germline): SGHDN, FVKESK. This sequence was found in a female donor with Graves disease. The chain couples TRBV14 to TRBJ1-2, with D uncertain. The sequencing here drew on peripheral blood mononuclear cells (PBMCs), taken when the disease was refractory, from a patient treated with antithyroid drugs. The DNA of the CDR3 is TGTGCCAGCAGCCAAATACCGAGTTATGGCTACACCTTC. Translated, it gives CASSQIPSYGYTF.